This passage covers 8 T cell receptor beta chains from one sample sequenced in a study of T cells in Graves' hyperthyroidism and ophthalmopathy. Amplified TCR beta CDR3 regions derived from RNA transcripts. HTBI primers drove first-round RT-PCR of the TCR CDR3. One entry per CDR3 protein, called by TCRdb with MiXCR from the multiplex PCR reads. The table lists some 500,000 distinct CDR3 sequences, 13% to 15% of them singletons. Sequencing was done on a sample of blood. Receptors originate from a woman under 30 with Graves' hyperthyroidism.

The chain has TRBV7-9 and TRBJ2-3; D is unresolved. Germline loops: CDR1 SEHNR, CDR2 FQNEAQ (reference sequence). Trimming took 6 bases from V and 8 from J, leaving 12 bases between them. The CDR3 spans 12 residues. DNA of the CDR3: TGTGCCAGCAGGCATGGAGAATTTACGCAGTATTTT. Translating gives CASRHGEFTQYF.

This clonotype was observed many times. This sequence joins TRBV5-1 and TRBJ2-6; D gene ambiguous. V lost 0 bases, J lost 3 bases, and 7 bases lay in between. The CDR3 extends over 15 amino acids. Germline-derived CDR1 and CDR2 are SGHRS and YFSETQ. Here the CDR3 DNA reads TGCGCCAGCAGCTTGGCCCTGAGTGGGGCCAACGTCCTGACTTTC. The encoded protein is CASSLALSGANVLTF.

The chain combines TRBV28 with TRBJ1-5; 9 bases are shared with TRBD1. Germline CDR1 MDHEN, CDR2 SYDVKM. There are 15 residues in the CDR3. V was clipped by 5 bases and J by 7 bases; unmatched bases: 9. As DNA, the CDR3 is TGTGCCAGCAGTCCTCCGGACAGGGGTAGCCAGCCCCAGCATTTT. This codes for CASSPPDRGSQPQHF. The full variable domain, in which reference TRBV28 and TRBJ1-5 provide the parts outside the CDR3, is DVKVTQSSRYLVKRTGEKVFLECVQDMDHENMFWYRQDPGLGLRLIYFSYDVKMKEKGDIPEGYSVSREKKERFSLILESASTNQTSMYLCASSPPDRGSQPQHFGDGTRLSIL.

The rearrangement joins TRBV7-2 to TRBJ2-1, with 13 bases matching TRBD2. The CDR3 contains 15 residues. The V and J ends lost 5 bases and 7 bases, in that order; junction bases with no gene match: 5. Germline assignment: CDR1 SGHTA and CDR2 FQGNSA. The CDR3 DNA reads TGTGCCAGCAGCCTGTGGACTAGCGGGGGTAATGAGCAGTTCTTC. This translates into CASSLWTSGGNEQFF. The full variable domain, its missing parts supplied by reference TRBV7-2 and TRBJ2-1, is GAGVSQSPSNKVTEKGKDVELRCDPISGHTALYWYRQSLGQGLEFLIYFQGNSAPDKSGLPSDRFSAERTGGSVSTLTIQRTQQEDSAVYLCASSLWTSGGNEQFFGPGTRLTVL.

This clonotype was recorded many times. V and J are TRBV12-3 or TRBV12-4 and TRBJ1-2, with D tentatively TRBD1 (6 bases). The V end was cut by 6 bases, the J end by 6 bases, with 17 bases between. The CDR3 sequence is 14 residues long. The CDR3 is CASSYQGLEDGYTF. CDR3 sequence (DNA): TGTGCCAGCAGCTACCAGGGGCTGGAGGATGGCTACACCTTC.

The chain combines TRBV24-1 with TRBJ2-3, with D hard to call. Trimming left V 4 bases short and J 0 bases short, with 10 bases between. Germline V gives CDR1 KGHDR, CDR2 SFDVKD. The CDR3 covers 15 residues. The CDR3 reads CATSESITSTDTQYF. The DNA for the CDR3 is TGTGCCACCAGTGAGTCAATTACTAGCACAGATACGCAGTATTTT.

The chain has TRBV20-1 and TRBJ2-2; 10 bases line up with TRBD2. The ends lost 5 bases at V and 1 base at J; junction bases unmatched: 4. Germline assignment: CDR1 DFQATT and CDR2 SNEGSKA (reference sequence). This CDR3 is 15 amino acids long. The CDR3: CSARIAGGNTGELFF. In DNA form, the CDR3 reads TGCAGTGCTCGGATAGCGGGAGGGAACACCGGGGAGCTGTTTTTT.

This clonotype was detected ten times or more. J is TRBJ2-1 and V is TRBV7-8; possibly TRBD2 for D (5 bases). In germline, CDR1 is SGHVS, CDR2 FQNEAQ. The CDR3 totals 14 residues. V was trimmed by 4 bases and J by 9 bases, leaving 16 bases between them. The chain's CDR3 is CASSSRALEGEQFF. The CDR3, as DNA: TGTGCCAGCAGCTCTAGGGCACTAGAAGGTGAGCAGTTCTTC.